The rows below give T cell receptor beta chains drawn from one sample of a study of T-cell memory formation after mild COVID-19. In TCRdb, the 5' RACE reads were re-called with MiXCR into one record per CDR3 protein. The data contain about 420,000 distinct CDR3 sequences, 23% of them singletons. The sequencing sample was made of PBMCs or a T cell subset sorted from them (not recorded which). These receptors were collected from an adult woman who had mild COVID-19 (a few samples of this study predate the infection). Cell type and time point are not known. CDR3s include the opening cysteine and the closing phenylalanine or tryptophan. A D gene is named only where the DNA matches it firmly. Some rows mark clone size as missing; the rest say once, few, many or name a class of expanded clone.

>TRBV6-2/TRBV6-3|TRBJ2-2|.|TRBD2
TGTGCCAGCAGTTACCAGCCGGGACTAGCGGACACCGGGGAGCTGTTTTTT
CASSYQPGLADTGELFF
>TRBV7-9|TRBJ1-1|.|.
TGTGCCAGCAGCTTAACCCTTGGGGGGCCGTTCTTT
CASSLTLGGPFF
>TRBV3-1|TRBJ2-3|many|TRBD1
TGTGCCAGCAGCCAAGATCTTGGGACAGGCCCGTATTTT
CASSQDLGTGPYF
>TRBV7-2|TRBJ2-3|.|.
TGTGCCAGCAGCTCCACAGGGATCACAGATACGCAGTATTTT
CASSSTGITDTQYF
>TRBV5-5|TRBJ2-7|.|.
TGTGCCAGCAGCTTTGCGGGACAGACCATCTACGAGCAGTACTTC
CASSFAGQTIYEQYF
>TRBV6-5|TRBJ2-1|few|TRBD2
TGTGCCAGCAGCGGACACCCGGGGACTAGCGGACCCGCTGGGCAGTTCTTC
CASSGHPGTSGPAGQFF
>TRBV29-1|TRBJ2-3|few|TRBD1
TGCAGCGTACAAAACACAGGGGTGGGGGATACGCAGTATTTT
CSVQNTGVGDTQYF
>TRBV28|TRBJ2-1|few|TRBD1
TGTGCCAGCAGCCTGATGACAGGGTGGAGAGACAATGAGCAGTTCTTC
CASSLMTGWRDNEQFF
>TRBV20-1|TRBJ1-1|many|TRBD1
TGCAGTGCTAGTGGGACAGCAGAAGCTTTCTTT
CSASGTAEAFF
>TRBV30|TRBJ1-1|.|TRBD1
TGTGCCTGGACTAGTTGGACAGGGGGGACTGAAGCTTTCTTT
CAWTSWTGGTEAFF
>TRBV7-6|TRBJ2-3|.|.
TGTGCCAGCAGCCCGAAACAGGGACCCGGTTCAGATACGCAGTATTTT
CASSPKQGPGSDTQYF
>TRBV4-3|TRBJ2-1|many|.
TGCGCCAGCAGCCAGGGTTCTAGCCGGCTGATCTTC
CASSQGSSRLIF
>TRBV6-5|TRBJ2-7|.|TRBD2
TGTGCCAGCAGTTACCACACAGGAGCGGGGCTGTACGAGCAGTACTTC
CASSYHTGAGLYEQYF
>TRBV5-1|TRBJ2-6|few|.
TGCGCCAGCAGCCCGGGACATTCCTCTGGGGCCAACGTCCTGACTTTC
CASSPGHSSGANVLTF
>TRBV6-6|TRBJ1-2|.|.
TGTGCCAGCAGTTCCTCCGACAGGCTCTATGGCTACACCTTC
CASSSSDRLYGYTF
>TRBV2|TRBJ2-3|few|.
TGTGCCAGCAGCCGAGGGGGGTGGGCAGATACGCAGTATTTT
CASSRGGWADTQYF
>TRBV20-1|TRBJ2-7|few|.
TGCAGTGCTGGCGAATCAGTCCGGGACGCCGAGGACGGCGAGCAGTACTTC
CSAGESVRDAEDGEQYF
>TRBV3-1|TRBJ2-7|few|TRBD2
TGTGCCAGCAACGCAGCGGGGACCACATACGAGCAGTACTTC
CASNAAGTTYEQYF
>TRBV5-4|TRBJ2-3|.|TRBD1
TGTGCCAGCAGCAACGGGACAGGGAGAGCGGATACGCAGTATTTT
CASSNGTGRADTQYF
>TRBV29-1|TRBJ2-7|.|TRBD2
TGCAGCGTTGAAGGACTAGCGGGAGTAGGACGGGCCTACGAGCAGTACTTC
CSVEGLAGVGRAYEQYF
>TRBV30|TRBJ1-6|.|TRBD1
TGTGCCTGGAATGTACAGGGGGCAGGATCACCCCTCCACTTT
CAWNVQGAGSPLHF
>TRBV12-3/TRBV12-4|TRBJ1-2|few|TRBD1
TGTGCCAGCAGCCACAGGGGGCACGGCTATGGCTACACCTTC
CASSHRGHGYGYTF
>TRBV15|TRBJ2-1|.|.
TGTGCCACCCAAGAGGAAATCACTCTTGGTGAGCAGTTCTTC
CATQEEITLGEQFF
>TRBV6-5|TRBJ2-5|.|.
TGTGCCAGCAGTTGGCGCAGGGTCGGGGCCGGTCAGACCCAGTACTTC
CASSWRRVGAGQTQYF
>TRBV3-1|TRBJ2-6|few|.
TGTGCCAGCAGCCAACATATAGGGGATCCTGGGGCCAACGTCCTGACTTTC
CASSQHIGDPGANVLTF
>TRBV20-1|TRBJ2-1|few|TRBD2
TGCAGTGCTAGAGATCTCGGAGCGGGGGATGAGCAGTTCTTC
CSARDLGAGDEQFF
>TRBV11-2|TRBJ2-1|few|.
TGTGCCAGCGGGGATACTGCTACCACAACTAGCTACAATGAGCAGTTCTTC
CASGDTATTTSYNEQFF
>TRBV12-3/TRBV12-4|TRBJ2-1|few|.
TGTGCCAGCAGCTTAGGTCTTGAGCAGTTCTTC
CASSLGLEQFF
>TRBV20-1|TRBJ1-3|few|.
TGCAGTGCTAGTCGTCCCCGAAACTCTGGAAACACCATATATTTT
CSASRPRNSGNTIYF
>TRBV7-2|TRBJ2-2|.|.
TGTGCCAGCAGGGGCCGGACAGACACCGGGGAGCTGTTTTTT
CASRGRTDTGELFF
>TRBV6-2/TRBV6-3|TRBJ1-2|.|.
TGTGCCAGCAGCAACGGGGGCGGTGGCTACACCTTC
CASSNGGGGYTF
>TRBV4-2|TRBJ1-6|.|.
TGTGCCAGCAGCCAAGCATCCGGCAGTAGTAATTCACCCCTCCACTTT
CASSQASGSSNSPLHF
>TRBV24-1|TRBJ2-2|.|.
TGTGCCACCAGTGATGAGAAGAAAAACACCGGGGAGCTGTTTTTT
CATSDEKKNTGELFF
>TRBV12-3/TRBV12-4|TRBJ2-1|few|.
TGTGCCAGCTCCTCACGGAGGGCATCCTACAATGAGCAGTTCTTC
CASSSRRASYNEQFF
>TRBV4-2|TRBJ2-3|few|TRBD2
TGTGCCAGCAGCCGACTAGCGGGGGGGCTGAGGGAGACAGATACGCAGTATTTT
CASSRLAGGLRETDTQYF
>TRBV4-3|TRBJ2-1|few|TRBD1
TGCGCCAGCAGCCAAGAGGACAGGGTCAATGAGCAGTTCTTC
CASSQEDRVNEQFF
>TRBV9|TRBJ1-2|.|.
TGTGCCAGCAGCGTAGGGGGTTTCTACACCTTC
CASSVGGFYTF
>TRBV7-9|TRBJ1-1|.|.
TGTGCCAGCAGCCCGCTCTTTCCTGAAGCTTTCTTT
CASSPLFPEAFF
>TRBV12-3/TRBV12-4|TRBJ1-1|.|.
TGTGCCAGCAGTTTGTTAGGGAAGGACACTGAAGCTTTCTTT
CASSLLGKDTEAFF
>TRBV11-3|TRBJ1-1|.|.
TGTGCCAGCAGCAGAGGGGACCCGAGGGACACTGAAGCTTTCTTT
CASSRGDPRDTEAFF
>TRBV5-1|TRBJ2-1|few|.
TGCGCCAGCAGCTTGACTCACAATGAGCAGTTCTTC
CASSLTHNEQFF
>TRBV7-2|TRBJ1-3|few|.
TGTGCCAGCAGCTTAGTCGGGGGTAGGACTGGAAACACCATATATTTT
CASSLVGGRTGNTIYF
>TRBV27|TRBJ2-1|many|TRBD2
TGTGCCAGCGCCCGGACTAGCGGGAGCCTTTTCTACAATGAGCAGTTCTTC
CASARTSGSLFYNEQFF
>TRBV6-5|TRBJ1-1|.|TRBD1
TGTGCCAGCAGTTACATGATGACCGAGACAGGGACACTACTACGGAACACTGAAGCTTTCTTT
CASSYMMTETGTLLRNTEAFF
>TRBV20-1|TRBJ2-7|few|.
TGCAGTGCTAGAGAGAGTACGTACGAGCAGTACTTC
CSARESTYEQYF
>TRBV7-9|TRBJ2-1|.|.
TGTGCCAGCAGCCCCTTCCAATGGCCAGAGCAGTTCTTC
CASSPFQWPEQFF
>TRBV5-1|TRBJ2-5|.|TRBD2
TGCGCCAGCAGCTTGACTAGCGGGAGGGCTGGAGAGACCCAGTACTTC
CASSLTSGRAGETQYF
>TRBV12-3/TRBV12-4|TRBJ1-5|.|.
TGTGCCAGCAGCCAGCTCGGGGGAGGTGTGGGACAGCCCCAGCATTTT
CASSQLGGGVGQPQHF
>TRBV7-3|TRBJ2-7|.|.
TGTGCCAGCAGCTTCTCCGGGTTTGACGAGCAGTACTTC
CASSFSGFDEQYF
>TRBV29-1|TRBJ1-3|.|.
TGCAGCTTCAGGGGAACTGGAAACACCATATATTTT
CSFRGTGNTIYF
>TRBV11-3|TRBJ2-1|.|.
TGTGCCAGCAGCTCCTGGTTGTCGGGTGTTGGGTATGAGCAGTTCTTC
CASSSWLSGVGYEQFF
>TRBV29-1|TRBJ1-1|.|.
TGCAGCGTTGAAGCGATGAAAGCGGGGGCTTTCTTT
CSVEAMKAGAFF
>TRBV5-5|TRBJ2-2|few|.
TGTGCCAGCTCCGGAATGAACACCGGGGAGCTGTTTTTT
CASSGMNTGELFF
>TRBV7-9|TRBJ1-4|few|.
TGTGCCAGCAGCCTACGGGTGGGATACGGTGAAAAACTGTTTTTT
CASSLRVGYGEKLFF
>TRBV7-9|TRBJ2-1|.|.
TGTGCCAGCAGCTTTAGCGAACGTTCCTACAATGAGCAGTTCTTC
CASSFSERSYNEQFF